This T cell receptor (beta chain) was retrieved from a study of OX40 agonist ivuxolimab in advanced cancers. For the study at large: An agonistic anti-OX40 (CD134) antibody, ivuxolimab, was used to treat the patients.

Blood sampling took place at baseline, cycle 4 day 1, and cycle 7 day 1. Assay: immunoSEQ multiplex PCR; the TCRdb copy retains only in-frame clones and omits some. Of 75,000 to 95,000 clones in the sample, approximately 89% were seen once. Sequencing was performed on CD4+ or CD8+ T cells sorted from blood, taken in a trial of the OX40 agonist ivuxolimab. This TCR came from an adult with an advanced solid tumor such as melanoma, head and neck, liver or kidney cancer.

The chain's CDR3 is CASLAWGGNTEAFF. The CDR3 DNA sequence: TGTGCCAGCCTGGCCTGGGGGGGAAACACTGAAGCTTTCTTT. This chain connects TRBV27 to TRBJ1-1, with a tentative D call TRBD1 (5 bases). V shed 8 bases and J shed 2 bases, with 15 bases lying between them. The CDR3 is 14 residues long. Germline V lookup: CDR1 MNHEY, CDR2 SMNVEV (reference sequence).